This T cell receptor (beta chain) was retrieved from a study of T cells in Graves' hyperthyroidism and ophthalmopathy. Study results and caveats: Most thyroid clonotypes that were expanded above 0.001 also turned up in blood.

Researchers amplified the TCR beta CDR3 regions from RNA transcripts. The HTBI primer set drove a first-round RT-PCR of the TCR CDR3. Via MiXCR, TCRdb re-called the multiplex PCR reads, giving one row per CDR3 protein. The sample comprises 620,000 or so distinct CDR3 sequences, approximately 15% of which are singletons, and about 12% rests with the top ten. This clonotype was counted only a few times. As yet, its antigen is unknown. A much larger clone sits a single nucleotide away, making a read error possible. Patients with ophthalmopathy all had a Clinical Activity Score of at least 3, a NOSPECS grade of at least 4 and duration under 3 months. The clonotype originates from a woman aged 50 to 60 with Graves' ophthalmopathy. The sample was blood.

The CDR3 reads CASTYLGGPDTQYF. The CDR3, as DNA: TGTGCCAGCACATACTTGGGGGGTCCAGATACGCAGTATTTT. The V call is TRBV28, the J call TRBJ2-3; tentative D call: TRBD2 (6 bases). Germline CDR1 is MDHEN and CDR2 is SYDVKM. The CDR3 covers 14 residues. V shed 7 bases and J shed 4 bases, with 15 bases lying between them.